Below are 5 T cell receptor beta chains sequenced from a single sample in a study of blood T cell repertoires in COVID-19. Profiling relied on immunoSEQ multiplex PCR, and the TCRdb table lists in-frame clones only, not all of them. The sample records a few hundred thousand clones, 84% being singletons. Material: peripheral blood. The receptors originated from a man aged 40-55 years who had recovered from COVID-19.

The chain joins TRBV7-2 to TRBJ2-5; D is uncertain. The V end was cut by 5 bases, the J end by 2 bases, with 18 bases between. This CDR3 has 16 amino acids. CDR1 is SGHTA and CDR2 is FQGNSA in the germline V gene. Written as DNA, the CDR3 is TGTGCCAGCAGCCCCGCCCGAGGCAGCTTTCAAGAGACCCAGTACTTC. As protein: CASSPARGSFQETQYF. Combining the CDR3 with reference TRBV7-2 and TRBJ2-5 gives the whole variable domain GAGVSQSPSNKVTEKGKDVELRCDPISGHTALYWYRQSLGQGLEFLIYFQGNSAPDKSGLPSDRFSAERTGGSVSTLTIQRTQQEDSAVYLCASSPARGSFQETQYFGPGTRLLVL.

V gene TRBV19 combines with J gene TRBJ2-1; TRBD2 agrees at 14 bases. The CDR3 is made up of 17 amino acids. V lost 5 bases to trimming and J lost 9 bases; unmatched junction nucleotides: 12. The germline V gene has CDR1 LNHDA and CDR2 SQIVND (reference sequence). In DNA, the CDR3 is TGTGCCAGTAGTTCCCCTCCGGGACTAGCGGGAGCGGTTGAGCAGTTCTTC. The encoded protein is CASSSPPGLAGAVEQFF.

V is TRBV2 and J is TRBJ1-2, with TRBD1 as a possible D gene (5 bases). Germline CDR1 and CDR2: SNHLY and FYNNEI. The V and J ends lost 8 bases and 6 bases respectively, with 19 bases between them. The CDR3 has 14 amino acids. CDR3 protein: CASRRGLGDDGYTF. The CDR3 DNA reads as TGTGCCAGCCGTAGGGGATTAGGCGATGATGGCTACACCTTC.

This chain uses TRBV12-3 or TRBV12-4 with TRBJ2-1, with TRBD2 matching 7 bases. The V segment lost 6 bases and the J segment 5 bases; nucleotides outside the gene matches: 1. The CDR3 sequence is 12 residues long. CDR3 nucleotides: TGTGCCAGCAGGGCGGGAGACAATGAGCAGTTCTTC. It encodes CASRAGDNEQFF.

The chain recombines TRBV5-1 with TRBJ2-7, with 8 bases aligning to TRBD1. CDR3 length: 14 amino acids. Germline V CDR1 and CDR2: SGHRS, YFSETQ. J lost 4 bases, V lost 3 bases, and 6 bases had no gene match. In DNA, the CDR3 is TGCGCCAGCAGCTCGCGGACAGGGATGTACGAGCAGTACTTC. This codes for CASSSRTGMYEQYF.